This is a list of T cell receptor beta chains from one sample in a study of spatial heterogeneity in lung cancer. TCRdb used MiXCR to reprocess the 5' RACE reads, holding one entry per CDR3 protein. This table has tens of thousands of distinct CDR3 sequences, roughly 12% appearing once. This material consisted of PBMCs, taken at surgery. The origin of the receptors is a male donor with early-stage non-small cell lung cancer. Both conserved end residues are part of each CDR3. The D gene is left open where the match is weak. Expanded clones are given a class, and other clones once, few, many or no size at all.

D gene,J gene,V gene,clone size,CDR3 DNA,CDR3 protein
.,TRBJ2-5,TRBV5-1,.,TGCGCCAGCAGCTTGGGCACCACACAAGAGACCCAGTACTTC,CASSLGTTQETQYF
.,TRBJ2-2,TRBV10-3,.,TGTGCCATCAGTGAGTTGGCAGCGAACACCGGGGAGCTGTTTTTT,CAISELAANTGELFF
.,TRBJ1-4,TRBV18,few,TGTGCCAGCTCACCGATCCAGGCGACGGCAACTAATGAAAAACTGTTTTTT,CASSPIQATATNEKLFF
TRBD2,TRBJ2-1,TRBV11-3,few,TGTGCCAGCAGCTTAGAAGGGACTAGCGAATACAATGAGCAGTTCTTC,CASSLEGTSEYNEQFF
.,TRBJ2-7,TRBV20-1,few,TGCAGTGCTAGTCCGGCAGGGGTGAACTACGAGCAGTACTTC,CSASPAGVNYEQYF
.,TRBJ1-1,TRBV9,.,TGTGCCAGCAGCGTAGGAGGGAATGCTGAAGCTTTCTTT,CASSVGGNAEAFF
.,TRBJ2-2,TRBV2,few,TGTGCCAGCAAGGAAGGAACGAACACCGGGGAGCTGTTTTTT,CASKEGTNTGELFF
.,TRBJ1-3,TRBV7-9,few,TGTGCCAGCACCGGTGCGGACACCATATATTTT,CASTGADTIYF
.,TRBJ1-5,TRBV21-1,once,TGTGCCAGCAGCCCAAGCTGCCGGGACAGGACTTATAGCAATCAGCCCCAGCATTTT,CASSPSCRDRTYSNQPQHF
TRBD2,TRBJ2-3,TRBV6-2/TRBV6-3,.,TGTGCCAGCAGTTACTCTACTAGCGGGGGCCATAGCACAGATACGCAGTATTTT,CASSYSTSGGHSTDTQYF
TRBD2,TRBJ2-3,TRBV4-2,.,TGTGCCAGCAGCCAAGAGGGGCAGCGGGAGGGCGGAGATACGCAGTATTTT,CASSQEGQREGGDTQYF
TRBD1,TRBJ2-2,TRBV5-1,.,TGCGCCAGCAGCTTGGCCCCATTCGGGACAGGGGGCGCGGCCGGGGAGCTGTTTTTT,CASSLAPFGTGGAAGELFF
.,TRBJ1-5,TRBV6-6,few,TGTGCCAGCAGTTACCTCTCGGATCAGCCCCAGCATTTT,CASSYLSDQPQHF
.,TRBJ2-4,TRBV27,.,TGTGCCAGCAGTCCCGACAGTCTAGCCAAAAACATTCAGTACTTC,CASSPDSLAKNIQYF
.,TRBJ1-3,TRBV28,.,TGTGCCAGCATCCGCCCAGATTCTGGAAACACCATATATTTT,CASIRPDSGNTIYF
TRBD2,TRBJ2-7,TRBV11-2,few,TGTGCCAGCAGCTTAGGCACCGGGACTAGAAACGAGCAGTACTTC,CASSLGTGTRNEQYF
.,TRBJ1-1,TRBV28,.,TGTGCCAGCAGTTTGGGAGATAGCGGGGGGACGTACACTGAAGCTTTCTTT,CASSLGDSGGTYTEAFF
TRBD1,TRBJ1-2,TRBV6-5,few,TGTGCCAGCAGTGTTAGAGGACAGGGCAACTATGGCTACACCTTC,CASSVRGQGNYGYTF
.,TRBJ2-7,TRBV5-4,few,TGTGCCAGCAGCCCTGGACTTAAGGACGAGCAGTACTTC,CASSPGLKDEQYF
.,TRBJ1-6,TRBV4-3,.,TGCGCCAGCAGCCAAGATCCCTACAGGGATTATAATTCACCCCTCCACTTT,CASSQDPYRDYNSPLHF
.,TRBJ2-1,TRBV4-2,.,TGTGCCAGCAGCCAAGGGGGACCTTCCTACAATGAGCAGTTCTTC,CASSQGGPSYNEQFF
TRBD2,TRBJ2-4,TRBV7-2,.,TGTGCCAGCAGCCGGACTAGCGGGGGGACCCTCGAGGCCAAAAACATTCAGTACTTC,CASSRTSGGTLEAKNIQYF
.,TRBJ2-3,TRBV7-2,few,TGTGCCAGCAGCGGGATGAGCACAGATACGCAGTATTTT,CASSGMSTDTQYF
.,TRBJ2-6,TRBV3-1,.,TGTGCCAGCAGCCAGGACAGCTCTGGGGCCAACGTCCTGACTTTC,CASSQDSSGANVLTF
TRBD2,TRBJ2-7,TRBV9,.,TGTGCCAGCAGTCGTACCGGGACTAGCGCCTACGAGCAGTACTTC,CASSRTGTSAYEQYF
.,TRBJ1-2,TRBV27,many,TGTGCCAGCAGGCGAGGACGCCTGGAGGGTAACTATGGCTACACCTTC,CASRRGRLEGNYGYTF
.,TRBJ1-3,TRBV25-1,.,TGTGCCAGCAGTGAAGTATGGGGGGCCGAAAACACCATATATTTT,CASSEVWGAENTIYF
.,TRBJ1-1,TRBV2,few,TGTGCCAGCAGTGTGAGGGGGACCGACACTGAAGCTTTCTTT,CASSVRGTDTEAFF
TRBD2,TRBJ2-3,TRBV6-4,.,TGTGCCAGCAGTATTAGCGGGGTCGATACGCAGTATTTT,CASSISGVDTQYF
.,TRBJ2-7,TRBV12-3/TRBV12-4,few,TGTGCCAGCAGTTCCGGGCCGGGGGAGCAGTACTTC,CASSSGPGEQYF
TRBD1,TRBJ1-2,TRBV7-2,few,TGTGCCAGCAGCTGGGGGACTGACAGGGAGTACGACTATGGCTACACCTTC,CASSWGTDREYDYGYTF
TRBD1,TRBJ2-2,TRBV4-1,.,TGCGCCAGCAGCCAAGGACCGGGGACAGGGTCAATTACCGGGGAGCTGTTTTTT,CASSQGPGTGSITGELFF
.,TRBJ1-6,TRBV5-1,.,TGCGCCAGCAGCTCCCAGAGCTCCTATAATTCACCCCTCCACTTT,CASSSQSSYNSPLHF
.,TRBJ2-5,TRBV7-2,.,TGTGCCAGCAGGGCAGGGCTAGCGTTGCAAGAGACCCAGTACTTC,CASRAGLALQETQYF
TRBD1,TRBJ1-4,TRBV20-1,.,TGCAGTGCTAGAGAACCCAGGGGGCTTGGGGAAAAACTGTTTTTT,CSAREPRGLGEKLFF
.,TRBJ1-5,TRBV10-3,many,TGTGCCATCGGGGACCCCAATCAGCCCCAGCATTTT,CAIGDPNQPQHF
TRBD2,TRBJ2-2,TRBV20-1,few,TGCAGTGCTAGAGTCGCTAGCGGGGGAGTTAACACCGGGGAGCTGTTTTTT,CSARVASGGVNTGELFF
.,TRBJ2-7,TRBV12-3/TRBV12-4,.,TGTGCCAGCAGTTTAGCAGAGGACAGCGCCGAGCAGTACTTC,CASSLAEDSAEQYF
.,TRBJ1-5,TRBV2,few,TGTGCCAGCAGTGCACAGAACGATCAGCCCCAGCATTTT,CASSAQNDQPQHF
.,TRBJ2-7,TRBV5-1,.,TGCGCCAGCAGCTTGGTGTCGGGCTCCCTCTACGAGCAGTACTTC,CASSLVSGSLYEQYF
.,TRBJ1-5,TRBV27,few,TGTGCCAGCAGTTTATTCGGCAGGTTCAATCAGCCCCAGCATTTT,CASSLFGRFNQPQHF
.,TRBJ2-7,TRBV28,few,TGTGCCAGCAAATTTAAGGGGCAGGGACCCCACGAGCAGTACTTC,CASKFKGQGPHEQYF
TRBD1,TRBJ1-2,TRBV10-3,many,TGTGCCATCAGTGAGGGGCAGGGGGCGGCCTATGGCTACACCTTC,CAISEGQGAAYGYTF
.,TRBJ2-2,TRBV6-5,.,TGTGCCAGCAGTTCGGTCAACACCGGGGAGCTGTTTTTT,CASSSVNTGELFF
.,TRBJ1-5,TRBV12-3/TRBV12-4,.,TGTGCCAGCAGCTGGACGGCCAATCAGCCCCAGCATTTT,CASSWTANQPQHF
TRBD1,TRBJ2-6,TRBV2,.,TGTGCCAGCAGGACAGGGGTTCAACCTGGGGCCAACGTCCTGACTTTC,CASRTGVQPGANVLTF
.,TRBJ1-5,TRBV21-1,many,TGTGCCAGCAGCAAAGCATGTAGGTTCGCAATACGATATAGCAATCAGCCCCAGCATTTT,CASSKACRFAIRYSNQPQHF